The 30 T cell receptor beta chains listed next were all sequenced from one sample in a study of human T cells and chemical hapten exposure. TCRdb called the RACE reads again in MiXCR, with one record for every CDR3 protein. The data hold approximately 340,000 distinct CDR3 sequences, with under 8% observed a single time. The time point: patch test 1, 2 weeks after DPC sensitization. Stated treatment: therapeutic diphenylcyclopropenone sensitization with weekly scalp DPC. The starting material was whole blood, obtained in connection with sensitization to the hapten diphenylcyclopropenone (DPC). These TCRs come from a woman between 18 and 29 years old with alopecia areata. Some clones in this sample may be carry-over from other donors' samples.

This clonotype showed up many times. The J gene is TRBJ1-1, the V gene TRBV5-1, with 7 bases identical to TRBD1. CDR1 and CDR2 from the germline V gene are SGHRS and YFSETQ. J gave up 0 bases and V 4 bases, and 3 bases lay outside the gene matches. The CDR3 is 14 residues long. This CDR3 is CASSRDSLNTEAFF. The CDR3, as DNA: TGCGCCAGCAGCCGGGACAGCCTGAACACTGAAGCTTTCTTT.

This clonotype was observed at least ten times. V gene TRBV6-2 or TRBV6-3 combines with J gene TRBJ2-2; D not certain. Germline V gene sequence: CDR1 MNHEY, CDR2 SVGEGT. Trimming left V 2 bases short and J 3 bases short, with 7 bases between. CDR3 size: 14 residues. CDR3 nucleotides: TGTGCCAGCAGTTACAGTCAGGACACCGGGGAGCTGTTTTTT. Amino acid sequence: CASSYSQDTGELFF.

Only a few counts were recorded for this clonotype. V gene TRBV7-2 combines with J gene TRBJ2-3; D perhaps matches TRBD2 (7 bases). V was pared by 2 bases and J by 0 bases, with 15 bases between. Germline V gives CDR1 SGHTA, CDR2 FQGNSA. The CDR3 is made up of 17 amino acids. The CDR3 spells CASSLRGGRDSTDTQYF. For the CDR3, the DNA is TGTGCCAGCAGCTTAAGGGGGGGCAGGGATAGCACAGATACGCAGTATTTT.

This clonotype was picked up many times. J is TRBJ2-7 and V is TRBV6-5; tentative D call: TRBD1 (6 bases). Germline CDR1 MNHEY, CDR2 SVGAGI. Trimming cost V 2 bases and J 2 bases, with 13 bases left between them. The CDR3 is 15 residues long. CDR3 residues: CASSYARQAPYEQYF. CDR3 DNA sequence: TGTGCCAGCAGTTACGCCCGACAGGCCCCCTACGAGCAGTACTTC.

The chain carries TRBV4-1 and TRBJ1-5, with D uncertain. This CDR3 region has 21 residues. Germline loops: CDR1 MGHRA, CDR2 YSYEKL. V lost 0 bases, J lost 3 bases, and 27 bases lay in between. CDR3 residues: CASSQDPTIVHMAGYNQPQHF. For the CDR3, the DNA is TGCGCCAGCAGCCAAGATCCGACGATAGTACATATGGCCGGTTACAATCAGCCCCAGCATTTT.

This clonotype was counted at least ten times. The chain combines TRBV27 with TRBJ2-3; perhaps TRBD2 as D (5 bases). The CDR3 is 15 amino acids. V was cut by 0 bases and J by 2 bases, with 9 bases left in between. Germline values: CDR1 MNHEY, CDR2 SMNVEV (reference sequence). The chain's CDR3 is CASSLSVTITDTQYF. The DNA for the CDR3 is TGTGCCAGCAGTTTATCGGTGACTATCACAGATACGCAGTATTTT.

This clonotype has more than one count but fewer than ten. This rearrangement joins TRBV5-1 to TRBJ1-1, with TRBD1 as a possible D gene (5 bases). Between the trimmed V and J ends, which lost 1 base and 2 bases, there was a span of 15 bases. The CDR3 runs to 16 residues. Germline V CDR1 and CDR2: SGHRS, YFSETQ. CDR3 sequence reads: CASSLSVGQGNTEAFF. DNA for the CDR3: TGCGCCAGCAGCTTGTCGGTCGGTCAGGGAAACACTGAAGCTTTCTTT.

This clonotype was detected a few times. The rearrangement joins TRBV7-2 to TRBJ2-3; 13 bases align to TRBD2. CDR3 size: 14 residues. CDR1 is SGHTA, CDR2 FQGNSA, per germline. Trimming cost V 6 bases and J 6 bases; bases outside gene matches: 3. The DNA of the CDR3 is TGTGCCAGCAGGCAGGGACTAGCGGGGGATACGCAGTATTTT. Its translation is CASRQGLAGDTQYF.

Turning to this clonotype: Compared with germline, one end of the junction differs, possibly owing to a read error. The CDR3 DNA reads TGCAGCGTGGAAGAGGGATCGCGGATGAACACTGAAGCTTTCTTT. Its protein is CSVEEGSRMNTEAFF. The genes are TRBV29-1 and TRBJ1-1; D is unresolved. Germline V lookup: CDR1 SQVTM, CDR2 ANQGSEA. This CDR3 has 15 residues.

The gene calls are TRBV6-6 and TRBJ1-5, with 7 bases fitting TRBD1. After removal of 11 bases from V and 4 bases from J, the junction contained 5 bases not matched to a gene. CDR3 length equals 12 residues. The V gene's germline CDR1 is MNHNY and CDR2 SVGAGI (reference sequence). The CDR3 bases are TGTGCCGCGGGACAGCAGAATCAGCCCCAGCATTTT. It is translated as CAAGQQNQPQHF.

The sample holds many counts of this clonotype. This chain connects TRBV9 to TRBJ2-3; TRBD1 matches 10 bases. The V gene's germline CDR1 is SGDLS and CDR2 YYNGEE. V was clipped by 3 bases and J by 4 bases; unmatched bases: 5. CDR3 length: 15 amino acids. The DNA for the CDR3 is TGTGCCAGCAGCGCGAGAGGGACAGGGGCAGATACGCAGTATTTT. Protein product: CASSARGTGADTQYF.

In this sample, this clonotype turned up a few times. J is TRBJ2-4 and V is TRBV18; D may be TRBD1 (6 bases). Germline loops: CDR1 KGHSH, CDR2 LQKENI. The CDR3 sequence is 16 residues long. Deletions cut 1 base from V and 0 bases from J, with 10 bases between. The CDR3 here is CASSPRNRVAKNIQYF. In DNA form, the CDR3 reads TGTGCCAGCTCACCACGAAACAGGGTAGCCAAAAACATTCAGTACTTC. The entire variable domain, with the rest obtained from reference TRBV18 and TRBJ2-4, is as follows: NAGVMQNPRHLVRRRGQEARLRCSPMKGHSHVYWYRQLPEEGLKFMVYLQKENIIDESGMPKERFSAEFPKEGPSILRIQQVVRGDSAAYFCASSPRNRVAKNIQYFGAGTRLSVL.

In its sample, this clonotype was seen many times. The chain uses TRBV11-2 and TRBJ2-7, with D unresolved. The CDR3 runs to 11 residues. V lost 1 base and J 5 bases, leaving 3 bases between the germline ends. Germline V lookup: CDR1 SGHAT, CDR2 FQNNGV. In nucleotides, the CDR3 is TGTGCCAGCAGCTTAGCGAACGAGCAGTACTTC. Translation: CASSLANEQYF.

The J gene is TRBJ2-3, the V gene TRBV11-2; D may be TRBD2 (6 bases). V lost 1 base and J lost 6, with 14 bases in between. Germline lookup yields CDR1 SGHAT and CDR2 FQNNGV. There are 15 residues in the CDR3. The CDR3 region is CASSLGAGYMDTQYF. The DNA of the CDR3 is TGTGCCAGCAGCTTAGGGGCGGGGTACATGGATACGCAGTATTTT.

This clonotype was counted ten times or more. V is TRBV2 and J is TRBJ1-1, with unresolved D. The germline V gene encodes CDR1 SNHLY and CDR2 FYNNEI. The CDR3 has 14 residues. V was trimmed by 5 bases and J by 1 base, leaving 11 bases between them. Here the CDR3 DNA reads TGTGCCAGCAGTTATACAACACGGAACACTGAAGCTTTCTTT. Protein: CASSYTTRNTEAFF.

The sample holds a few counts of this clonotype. CDR3: CASRQDPSDTQYF. The CDR3 nucleotides are TGTGCCAGCAGACAAGACCCTTCAGATACGCAGTATTTT. The V and J genes are TRBV12-3 or TRBV12-4 and TRBJ2-3; D is unclear. V was pared by 6 bases and J by 4 bases, with 11 bases between. The CDR3 runs to 13 residues.

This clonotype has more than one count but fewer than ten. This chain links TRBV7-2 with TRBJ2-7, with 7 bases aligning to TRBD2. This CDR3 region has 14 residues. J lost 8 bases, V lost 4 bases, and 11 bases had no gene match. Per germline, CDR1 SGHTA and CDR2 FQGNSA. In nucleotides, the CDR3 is TGTGCCAGCAGCTCCTACCAGGGAGCGGGGCAGCAGTACTTC. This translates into CASSSYQGAGQQYF.

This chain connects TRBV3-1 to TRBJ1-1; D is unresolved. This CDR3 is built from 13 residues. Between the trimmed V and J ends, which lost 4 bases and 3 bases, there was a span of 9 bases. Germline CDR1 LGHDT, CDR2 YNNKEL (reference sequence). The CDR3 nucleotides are TGTGCCAGCAGCCCCGATTTGGACACTGAAGCTTTCTTT. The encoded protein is CASSPDLDTEAFF.

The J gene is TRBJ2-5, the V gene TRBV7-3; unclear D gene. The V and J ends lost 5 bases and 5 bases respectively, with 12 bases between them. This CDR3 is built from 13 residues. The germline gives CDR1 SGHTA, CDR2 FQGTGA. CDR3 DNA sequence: TGTGCCAGCAGCCGGATCCGATTGGAGACCCAGTACTTC. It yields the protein CASSRIRLETQYF.

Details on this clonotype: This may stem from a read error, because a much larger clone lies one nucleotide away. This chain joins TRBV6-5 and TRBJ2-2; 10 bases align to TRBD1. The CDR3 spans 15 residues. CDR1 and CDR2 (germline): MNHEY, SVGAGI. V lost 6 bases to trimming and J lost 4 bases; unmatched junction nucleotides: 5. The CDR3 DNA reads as TGTGCCAGCAGACCGGGACAGGGGATCACCGGGGAGCTGTTTTTT. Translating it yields CASRPGQGITGELFF.

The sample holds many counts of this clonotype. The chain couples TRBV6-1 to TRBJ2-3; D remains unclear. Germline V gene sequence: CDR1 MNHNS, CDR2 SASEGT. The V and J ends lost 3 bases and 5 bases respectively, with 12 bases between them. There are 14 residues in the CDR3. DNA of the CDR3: TGTGCCAGCAGTGAGAGCGCCTATAGAGATACGCAGTATTTT. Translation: CASSESAYRDTQYF.

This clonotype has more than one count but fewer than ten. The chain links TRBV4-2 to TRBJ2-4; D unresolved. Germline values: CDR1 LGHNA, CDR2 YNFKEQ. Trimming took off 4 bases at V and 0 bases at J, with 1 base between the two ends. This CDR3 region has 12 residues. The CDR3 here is CASSPAKNIQYF. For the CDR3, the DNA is TGTGCCAGCAGCCCAGCCAAAAACATTCAGTACTTC.

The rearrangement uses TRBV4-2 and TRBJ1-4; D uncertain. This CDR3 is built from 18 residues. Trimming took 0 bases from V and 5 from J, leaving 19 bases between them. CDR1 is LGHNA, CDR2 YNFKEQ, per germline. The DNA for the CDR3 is TGTGCCAGCAGCCAAGAGACCGTTAGGGCCCTCGTCAATGAAAAACTGTTTTTT. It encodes CASSQETVRALVNEKLFF.

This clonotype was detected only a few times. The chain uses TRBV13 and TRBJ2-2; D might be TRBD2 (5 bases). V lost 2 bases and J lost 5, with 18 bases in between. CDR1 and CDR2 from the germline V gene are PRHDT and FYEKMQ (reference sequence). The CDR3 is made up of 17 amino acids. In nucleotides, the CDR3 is TGTGCCAGCAGCTTATTAGGCTCCCTGAGGGTGACCGGGGAGCTGTTTTTT. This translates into CASSLLGSLRVTGELFF.

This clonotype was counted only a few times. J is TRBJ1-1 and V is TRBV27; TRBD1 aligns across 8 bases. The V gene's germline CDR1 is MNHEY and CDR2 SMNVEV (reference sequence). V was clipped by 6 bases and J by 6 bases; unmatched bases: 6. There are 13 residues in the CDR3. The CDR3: CASRLQGEAEAFF. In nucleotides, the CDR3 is TGTGCCAGCAGGCTACAGGGGGAGGCTGAAGCTTTCTTT.

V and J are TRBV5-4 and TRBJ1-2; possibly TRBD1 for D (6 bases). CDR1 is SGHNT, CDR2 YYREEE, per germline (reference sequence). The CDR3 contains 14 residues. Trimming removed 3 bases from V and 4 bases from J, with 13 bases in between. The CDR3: CASSSGDRPYGYTF. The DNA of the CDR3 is TGTGCCAGCAGCTCAGGGGACCGCCCCTATGGCTACACCTTC.

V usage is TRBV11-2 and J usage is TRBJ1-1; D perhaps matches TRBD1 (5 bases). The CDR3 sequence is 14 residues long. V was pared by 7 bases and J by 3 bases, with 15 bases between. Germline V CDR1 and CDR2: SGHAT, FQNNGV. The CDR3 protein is CASTFAGSYTEAFF. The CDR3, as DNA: TGTGCCAGCACCTTCGCAGGGTCCTACACTGAAGCTTTCTTT.

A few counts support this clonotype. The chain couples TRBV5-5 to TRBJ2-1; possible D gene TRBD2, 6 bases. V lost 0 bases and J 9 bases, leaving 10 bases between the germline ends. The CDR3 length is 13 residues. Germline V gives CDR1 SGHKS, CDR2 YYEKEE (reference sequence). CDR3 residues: CASSLVEAGEQFF. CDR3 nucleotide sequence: TGTGCCAGCAGCTTGGTGGAAGCGGGTGAGCAGTTCTTC.

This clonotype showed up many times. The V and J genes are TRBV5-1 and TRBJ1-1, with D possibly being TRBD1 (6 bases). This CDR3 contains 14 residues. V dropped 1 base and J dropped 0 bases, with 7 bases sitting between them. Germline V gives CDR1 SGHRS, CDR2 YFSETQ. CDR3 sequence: CASSLRGVNTEAFF. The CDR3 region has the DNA TGCGCCAGCAGCTTGAGGGGGGTGAACACTGAAGCTTTCTTT.

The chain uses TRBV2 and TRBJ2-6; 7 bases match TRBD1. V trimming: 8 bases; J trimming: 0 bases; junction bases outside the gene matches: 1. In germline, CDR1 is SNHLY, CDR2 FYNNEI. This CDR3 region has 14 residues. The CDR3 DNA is TGTGCCAGCGGACAGGACTCTGGGGCCAACGTCCTGACTTTC. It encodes CASGQDSGANVLTF.